The clone carrying this T cell receptor (beta chain) was seen only a few times. This CDR3 spans 12 amino acids. Trimming took off 3 bases at V and 8 bases at J, with 11 bases between the two ends. The germline gives CDR1 GTSNPN, CDR2 SVGIG (reference sequence). These data belong to a study of T cells after yellow fever vaccination. TCRdb independently ran MiXCR on the 5' RACE reads; one entry per CDR3 protein. Found here are more than 450,000 distinct CDR3 sequences, 21% of them singletons; the top ten hold roughly a sixth. The receptor's source is a man aged 18 to 29 who received the YFV17D yellow fever vaccine. Source: PBMCs, taken approximately 22 days after the first yellow fever vaccination. This chain uses TRBV30 with TRBJ2-1; the D gene is possibly TRBD2 (6 bases). The CDR3, as DNA: TGTGCCTGGAGCGGCTCGGGAGATGAGCAGTTCTTC. It encodes CAWSGSGDEQFF.